A selection of T cell receptor beta chains follows, all from one sample in a study of beta chain features in type 1 diabetes. The data were produced by immunoSEQ multiplex PCR, yet TCRdb's version contains in-frame clones alone and is incomplete. The data show roughly 150,000 clones, 10% seen once. Sequences were obtained from central memory CD4+ T cells from blood. These receptors were obtained from a man aged 25-40 years with type 1 diabetes. Each CDR3 is given with its conserved first and last residue. Each record gives: V gene, clone size, J gene, D gene, CDR3 DNA, CDR3 protein. A D gene is named only where the DNA matches it firmly. Clone size is not always given. Where it is, it says once, few, many or a class for expanded clones.

TRBV4-1,few,TRBJ1-4,-,TGCGCCAGCAGCCAAGAAATGGTCAATGCGGGTGAAAAACTGTTTTTT,CASSQEMVNAGEKLFF
TRBV18,few,TRBJ1-1,-,TGTGCCAGCTCACCACTGGGGGGGGGCGCGGAGAACACTGAAGCTTTCTTT,CASSPLGGGAENTEAFF
TRBV5-6,-,TRBJ1-2,-,TGTGCCAGCAGCTCGCAACAGGGAACGCATGGCTACACCTTC,CASSSQQGTHGYTF
TRBV9,-,TRBJ2-3,TRBD2,TGTGCCAGCAGCGTTAGCGGGACTACAGATACGCAGTATTTT,CASSVSGTTDTQYF
TRBV19,-,TRBJ2-7,-,TGTGCCAGTAGTTTAACCGGGACTGTGGCCTACGAGCAGTACTTC,CASSLTGTVAYEQYF
TRBV10-3,few,TRBJ2-7,-,TGTGCCATCAGTGAGTTCGAGGGCGCGGGCTACGAGCAGTACTTC,CAISEFEGAGYEQYF
TRBV2,-,TRBJ2-7,-,TGTGCCAGCACGTCCAGGGCATTCTACGAGCAGTACTTC,CASTSRAFYEQYF
TRBV2,few,TRBJ1-2,TRBD1,TGTGCCAGCAGCTTCGACAGGGACTATGGCTACACCTTC,CASSFDRDYGYTF
TRBV7-8,-,TRBJ2-1,TRBD2,TGTGCCAGCAGCCCCGGGACTAGCGGAACCTACAATGAGCAGTTCTTC,CASSPGTSGTYNEQFF
TRBV10-3,few,TRBJ1-2,TRBD1,TGTGCCATCAGTACCGTCGGACAGGCCTACACCTTC,CAISTVGQAYTF
TRBV4-2,few,TRBJ1-1,TRBD1,TGTGCCAGCAGCCAACAGACACAGGGGGCGAACACTGAAGCTTTCTTT,CASSQQTQGANTEAFF
TRBV4-2,-,TRBJ2-1,TRBD2,TGTGCCAGCAGCCCCCGACTAGCGGGAACCCACAATGAGCAGTTCTTC,CASSPRLAGTHNEQFF
TRBV19,few,TRBJ2-1,-,TGTGCCAGTAGTATAGACGGGAGTAGAAATGAGCAGTTCTTC,CASSIDGSRNEQFF
TRBV5-4,few,TRBJ2-7,-,TGTGCCAGCAGCTTAGCAGGGGCTGCGACCTACGAGCAGTACTTC,CASSLAGAATYEQYF
TRBV18,-,TRBJ1-1,-,TGTGCCAGCTCCCTCACTGAAGCTTTCTTT,CASSLTEAFF
TRBV5-1,few,TRBJ2-7,TRBD1,TGCGCCAGCAGCTCACAGGGGACGGACTCCTACGAGCAGTACTTC,CASSSQGTDSYEQYF
TRBV6-1,-,TRBJ1-5,-,TGTGCCAGCAGTGAAGCGACGACAGGCAATCAGCCCCAGCATTTT,CASSEATTGNQPQHF
TRBV4-2,few,TRBJ1-1,TRBD1,TGTGCCAGCAGCCGATTGGGACAGTGGAACACTGAAGCTTTCTTT,CASSRLGQWNTEAFF
TRBV21-1,-,TRBJ2-7,-,TGTGCCAGCAGCAAAATGAGCTTGCAGGGCGGCTACGAGCAGTACTTC,CASSKMSLQGGYEQYF
TRBV15,many,TRBJ2-1,-,TGTGCCACCAGCCGGGGCCAGGGGCGAAGCTCCTACAATGAGCAGTTCTTC,CATSRGQGRSSYNEQFF
TRBV6-5,few,TRBJ2-1,TRBD2,TGTGCCAGCAGTGCTCTAGCGGGTCCTTACAATGAGCAGTTCTTC,CASSALAGPYNEQFF
TRBV20-1,few,TRBJ1-2,TRBD1,TGCAGGACAGGGACACAGGGCTACACCTTC,CRTGTQGYTF
TRBV12-2,-,TRBJ2-7,-,TGTGCAAGTCGCCCCCACCGGGAAGCGGGAGGCAGGTTCTACGAGCAGTACTTC,CASRPHREAGGRFYEQYF
TRBV29-1,many,TRBJ1-1,TRBD1,TGCAGCGTTCAGGGACAGTGGAACACTGAAGCTTTCTTT,CSVQGQWNTEAFF
TRBV4-1,few,TRBJ2-7,TRBD1,TGCGCCAGCAGCCAAGATCGGGGACAGGGGTTTTCCTACGAGCAGTACTTC,CASSQDRGQGFSYEQYF
TRBV5-6,-,TRBJ2-2,-,TGTGCCAGCAGCCCAAGCGGAAAGGGCACCGGGGAGCTGTTTTTT,CASSPSGKGTGELFF
TRBV7-2,-,TRBJ1-3,-,TGTGCCAGCAGCTTCGAGGGGATCATCGGACAGGGAAACACCATATATTTT,CASSFEGIIGQGNTIYF
TRBV4-3,-,TRBJ1-4,TRBD1,TGCGCCAGCAGCCAAGCCTTGGGACAGGAGGGATATGAAAAACTGTTTTTT,CASSQALGQEGYEKLFF
TRBV19,-,TRBJ1-1,-,TGTGCCAGCGGGGGGAACACTGAAGCTTTCTTT,CASGGNTEAFF
TRBV27,-,TRBJ2-5,-,TGTGCCAGCAGTCTTCAGGGGAGGGGTGAGACCCAGTACTTC,CASSLQGRGETQYF
TRBV4-2,-,TRBJ2-7,TRBD1,TGTGCCAGCAGCCCCGGACAGGGGGGCTACGAGCAGTACTTC,CASSPGQGGYEQYF
TRBV18,-,TRBJ1-1,-,TGTGCCAGCTCACAAGGGGAGGCCACTGAAGCTTTCTTT,CASSQGEATEAFF
TRBV6-5,few,TRBJ2-2,-,TGTGCCAGCAGTTACTCCGGTCCCACCGGGGAGCTGTTTTTT,CASSYSGPTGELFF
TRBV19,-,TRBJ2-1,TRBD2,TGTGCCAGTAGTCGCTCTAGCGGAATAAACAATGAGCAGTTCTTC,CASSRSSGINNEQFF
TRBV2,-,TRBJ1-5,TRBD1,TGTGCCAGCGCGGGACAGGTCAATCAGCCCCAGCATTTT,CASAGQVNQPQHF
TRBV29-1,few,TRBJ2-5,-,TGCAGCGTTGAAGATCAGGGCAGGGTGACCCAGTACTTC,CSVEDQGRVTQYF
TRBV4-2,-,TRBJ2-1,-,TGTGCCAGCAGCCAAGATCGGTTTGGGGGACAAAGGATCTTC,CASSQDRFGGQRIF
TRBV10-3,-,TRBJ2-7,TRBD1,TGTGCCTCACGAAGGGGGACAGGTGCCTACGAGCAGTACTTC,CASRRGTGAYEQYF
TRBV25-1,-,TRBJ1-4,TRBD1,TGTGCCAGCAGTCCTTGGGACAGTTGGGAAAAACTGTTTTTT,CASSPWDSWEKLFF
TRBV18,many,TRBJ2-5,-,TGTGCCAGCTCATCAGGGTACCAAGAGACCCAGTACTTC,CASSSGYQETQYF
TRBV7-8,-,TRBJ2-2,TRBD2,TGTGCCAGCAGGCCGGGGAGGCTAGCGGGAGGAGGATTCTCCGGGGAGCTGTTTTTT,CASRPGRLAGGGFSGELFF
TRBV25-1,few,TRBJ2-7,-,TGTGCCAGCGGGGCTCTCCTGGACAGAGGGTCCTACGAGCAGTACTTC,CASGALLDRGSYEQYF
TRBV5-6,-,TRBJ2-1,TRBD2,TGTGCCAGCAGCTACGGACTAGATCACAATGAGCAGTTCTTC,CASSYGLDHNEQFF
TRBV4-2,-,TRBJ1-1,-,TGTGCCAGCAGCTTACTCCTTGGCAGGGAAGCTTTCTTT,CASSLLLGREAFF